The 29 T cell receptor beta chains in this list originate from one sample, sequenced in a study of early T cells in non-severe SARS-CoV-2 infection (TCRdb year 2021). Library preparation employed 5' RACE. The reads were generated on a NextSeq 500. TCRdb reprocessing: public reads trimmed at Q25 with fastp, clones called with MiXCR, in-frame beta chains kept. Each CDR3 protein gets just one entry, which takes the most common genes and DNA from the rows behind it. The sample table records approximately 30,000 distinct CDR3 sequences; roughly 6% of these occur just once. About 24% of the sample belongs to the ten largest clones. The sample comprised whole blood. Receptor source: an adult who was a healthcare worker with PCR-confirmed SARS-CoV-2 infection or an uninfected control (not recorded which).

This clonotype showed up many times. The chain combines TRBV5-5 with TRBJ2-3; TRBD2 matches 14 bases. Germline V CDR1 and CDR2: SGHKS, YYEKEE (reference sequence). CDR3 length: 16 residues. The J segment lost 5 bases and the V segment lost 4 bases, leaving 6 bases of the junction unmatched. CDR3 in amino acids: CASSRAGTSGRDTQYF. Here the CDR3 DNA reads TGTGCCAGCAGCCGCGCCGGGACTAGCGGGAGAGATACGCAGTATTTT.

This clonotype was detected ten times or more. The chain uses TRBV6-6 and TRBJ2-4, with a possible D match to TRBD1 (6 bases). V shed 6 bases and J shed 1 base, with 19 bases lying between them. CDR1 is MNHNY and CDR2 is SVGAGI in the germline V gene (reference sequence). This CDR3 is 17 amino acids long. CDR3 nucleotide sequence: TGTGCCAGCAGCCCCACAGGGACGGGTTTGGCCAAAAACATTCAGTACTTC. It codes for CASSPTGTGLAKNIQYF.

This chain joins TRBV3-1 and TRBJ2-7; 9 nucleotides match TRBD2. The junction had 3 bases not matched to a gene; V was cut back by 0 bases and J by 6 bases. The CDR3 has 14 residues. Germline lookup yields CDR1 LGHDT and CDR2 YNNKEL (reference sequence). The CDR3 DNA reads TGTGCCAGCAGCCAAGATTGGACTAGCGTCGAGCAGTACTTC. Residues: CASSQDWTSVEQYF.

In its sample, this clonotype was seen a few times. V gene TRBV6-5 combines with J gene TRBJ2-7; 11 bases line up with TRBD2. The V gene's germline CDR1 is MNHEY and CDR2 SVGAGI. The J segment lost 1 base and the V segment lost 2 bases, leaving 7 bases of the junction unmatched. CDR3 length: 17 residues. In DNA form, the CDR3 reads TGTGCCAGCAGTTACAACCCTAGCGGGGGGCTATCCTACGAGCAGTACTTC. Encoded protein: CASSYNPSGGLSYEQYF.

This clonotype was seen many times. The chain combines TRBV7-8 with TRBJ1-4; 7 bases align to TRBD1. Germline V gene sequence: CDR1 SGHVS, CDR2 FQNEAQ. The trim removed 5 bases at V and 7 bases at J, leaving 13 bases unmatched. The CDR3 sequence is 16 residues long. CDR3 bases: TGTGCCAGCAGCCACACCGGGACAGAAGGTGGTGAAAAACTGTTTTTT. It yields the protein CASSHTGTEGGEKLFF.

This clonotype has ten or more counts. This chain connects TRBV6-5 to TRBJ2-1, with 16 bases fitting TRBD2. V was pared by 6 bases and J by 8 bases, with 16 bases of the junction left unmatched. The germline gives CDR1 MNHEY, CDR2 SVGAGI. This CDR3 is 19 amino acids long. This chain's CDR3 is CASSHGLGLAGGPFDEQFF. The CDR3 region has the DNA TGTGCCAGCAGCCACGGGCTGGGACTAGCGGGAGGGCCTTTCGATGAGCAGTTCTTC.

This clonotype showed up many times. V usage is TRBV20-1 and J usage is TRBJ2-7; a possible D gene is TRBD2 (6 bases). This CDR3 has 13 amino acids. Germline values: CDR1 DFQATT, CDR2 SNEGSKA (reference sequence). Deletions cut 1 base from V and 6 bases from J, with 13 bases between. The chain's CDR3 is CSARGELAPEQYF. The CDR3 DNA sequence: TGCAGTGCTAGAGGCGAACTAGCTCCCGAGCAGTACTTC.

There are a few counts of this clonotype. This sequence joins TRBV5-1 and TRBJ1-6; D unclear. The ends were cut back, 1 base at V and 0 bases at J, with 5 bases in the middle. Germline V lookup: CDR1 SGHRS, CDR2 YFSETQ. This CDR3 has 15 amino acids. The CDR3 nucleotides are TGCGCCAGCAGCTTGAGGGCCTCCTATAATTCACCCCTCCACTTT. Encoded protein: CASSLRASYNSPLHF.

This clonotype showed up just a few times. The chain couples TRBV4-3 to TRBJ2-3, with 8 bases aligning to TRBD1. Unmatched junction bases numbered 10, after V lost 4 bases and J lost 4 bases. This CDR3 spans 16 amino acids. Per germline, CDR1 LGHNA and CDR2 YSLEER. The CDR3 bases are TGCGCCAGCAGCCCAACCTGGACAGGGTATTCAGATACGCAGTATTTT. It encodes CASSPTWTGYSDTQYF.

This clonotype has only a few counts. CDR3 nucleotides: TGTGCCACCAGTGATTTTGGGGGGAATGAGCAGTTCTTC. Protein product: CATSDFGGNEQFF. The rearrangement links TRBV24-1 to TRBJ2-1; a possible D gene is TRBD2 (6 bases). V was cut by 1 base and J by 7 bases, with 7 bases left in between. Germline V lookup: CDR1 KGHDR, CDR2 SFDVKD. CDR3 length: 13 residues.

The chain couples TRBV5-1 to TRBJ2-7; the D gene could be TRBD1 or TRBD2 (5 bases each). Germline-derived CDR1 and CDR2 are SGHRS and YFSETQ. The CDR3 contains 14 residues. V dropped 0 bases and J dropped 5 bases, with 12 bases sitting between them. CDR3 sequence reads: CASSLGDLSNEQYF. CDR3 DNA sequence: TGCGCCAGCAGCTTGGGGGACCTATCCAACGAGCAGTACTTC.

The chain joins TRBV7-9 to TRBJ1-6; 8 nucleotides match TRBD1. The V gene end was trimmed by 5 bases and the J gene end by 5 bases; junction bases not matched to a gene: 5. The germline gives CDR1 SEHNR, CDR2 FQNEAQ (reference sequence). The CDR3 totals 15 residues. The CDR3, as DNA: TGTGCCAGCAGCCCGTGGACAGGGAATAATTCACCCCTCCACTTT. Residues: CASSPWTGNNSPLHF.

V is TRBV3-1 and J is TRBJ2-7; weak D call: TRBD2 (6 bases). The CDR3 contains 15 residues. CDR1 LGHDT and CDR2 YNNKEL come from the germline V gene (reference sequence). Trimming cost V 3 bases and J 3 bases, with 15 bases left between them. The CDR3 DNA reads as TGTGCCAGCAGCCACTCCGGGACTCCGATCTACGAGCAGTACTTC. Residues: CASSHSGTPIYEQYF.

Here the CDR3 reads CASSESGYEQYF. The CDR3 DNA sequence: TGTGCCAGCAGTGAATCAGGGTACGAGCAGTACTTC. The chain is built from TRBV2 and TRBJ2-7, with D possibly TRBD1 on 5 matching bases. Trimming removed 2 bases at V and 4 bases at J, with 6 bases between. CDR3 length: 12 amino acids. Germline values: CDR1 SNHLY, CDR2 FYNNEI.

Concerning this clonotype itself: This may arise from a read error, as a much more abundant clone is one base away. The chain has TRBV4-3 and TRBJ2-1; TRBD2 aligns across 9 bases. Per the germline V gene, CDR1 is LGHNA and CDR2 is YSLEER. The V segment lost 4 bases and the J segment 7 bases; nucleotides outside the gene matches: 17. The CDR3 contains 18 residues. CDR3 DNA sequence: TGCGCCAGCAGCCGTCTTCTTACCGAGGCTAGCGGGGAGAATGAGCAGTTCTTC. Protein sequence: CASSRLLTEASGENEQFF.

The chain uses TRBV7-2 and TRBJ2-3; tentatively, D is TRBD1 (8 bases). The CDR3 covers 20 residues. CDR1 SGHTA and CDR2 FQGNSA come from the germline V gene. Trimming stripped 3 bases from V and 6 bases from J, with 31 bases between. The CDR3 loop reads CASSFTAPHRGGRLMDTQYF. CDR3 DNA: TGTGCCAGCAGCTTCACCGCCCCACACAGGGGGGGGCGACTGATGGATACGCAGTATTTT.

The table lists this clonotype with many counts. The CDR3 DNA sequence: TGCGCCAACCTGGGACAGGGTAACTACGAGCAGTACTTC. This translates into CANLGQGNYEQYF. V usage is TRBV4-3 and J usage is TRBJ2-7, with 9 bases aligning to TRBD1. The ends lost 10 bases at V and 3 bases at J; junction bases unmatched: 7. From germline, CDR1 is LGHNA and CDR2 YSLEER. This CDR3 spans 13 amino acids.

This clonotype was observed a few times. The rearrangement uses TRBV9 and TRBJ1-2, with 7 bases lining up with TRBD1. J gave up 5 bases and V 4 bases, and 8 bases lay outside the gene matches. The CDR3 runs 14 residues. Looked up from germline, CDR1 is SGDLS and CDR2 is YYNGEE. CDR3 in DNA: TGTGCCAGCAGCACCGGGACAGCTGTTTATGGCTACACCTTC. Its translation: CASSTGTAVYGYTF.

This clonotype was recorded a few times. The chain joins TRBV7-8 to TRBJ1-3; D is ambiguous. This CDR3 spans 16 amino acids. The germline gives CDR1 SGHVS, CDR2 FQNEAQ. Trimming left V 1 base short and J 0 bases short, with 10 bases between. CDR3: CASSLDRLLSGNTIYF. CDR3 DNA sequence: TGTGCCAGCAGCTTAGACCGGCTCCTCTCTGGAAACACCATATATTTT.

This clonotype was recorded many times. V gene TRBV20-1 combines with J gene TRBJ1-2; TRBD1 matches at 7 bases. The V gene's germline CDR1 is DFQATT and CDR2 SNEGSKA (reference sequence). Trimming at V came to 3 bases and at J to 6 bases, leaving 7 bases not matched to a gene. CDR3 length equals 13 residues. The CDR3 spells CSASLGQTHGYTF. In DNA form, the CDR3 reads TGCAGTGCTAGCTTGGGACAGACCCATGGCTACACCTTC.

This clonotype was recorded at least ten times. This sequence joins TRBV30 and TRBJ2-4; possible D gene TRBD1, 6 bases. V lost 8 bases, J lost 6 bases, and 14 bases lay in between. The length of the CDR3 is 12 residues. CDR1 GTSNPN and CDR2 SVGIG come from the germline V gene (reference sequence). This CDR3 reads CAGSGQRNIQYF. DNA for the CDR3: TGTGCCGGGTCTGGACAGCGAAACATTCAGTACTTC.

This clonotype was observed many times. The chain has TRBV2 and TRBJ1-5; TRBD1 matches 8 bases. The ends lost 5 bases at V and 9 bases at J; junction bases unmatched: 9. Germline CDR1 is SNHLY and CDR2 is FYNNEI. There are 14 residues in the CDR3. The CDR3 protein is CASSPGQGGLPQHF. CDR3 DNA sequence: TGTGCCAGCAGTCCCGGACAGGGAGGCCTGCCCCAGCATTTT.

This clonotype was recorded many times. This chain joins TRBV28 and TRBJ1-2; 9 nucleotides align to TRBD1. From germline, CDR1 is MDHEN and CDR2 SYDVKM. This CDR3 has 13 residues. Losses at the gene ends were 6 bases for V and 7 bases for J; bases not matched to a gene: 6. In nucleotides, the CDR3 is TGTGCCAGCAGCCCCGGGACAGGGCCTGGCTACACCTTC. Protein: CASSPGTGPGYTF.

This clonotype was seen at least ten times. The chain recombines TRBV30 with TRBJ1-1; no reliable D call. The CDR3 consists of 12 residues. Trimming pared 3 bases from V and 2 bases from J, leaving 7 bases between. CDR1 GTSNPN and CDR2 SVGIG come from the germline V gene (reference sequence). The CDR3 sequence is CAWSLVNTEAFF. In DNA form, the CDR3 reads TGTGCCTGGAGCCTCGTCAACACTGAAGCTTTCTTT.

The table lists this clonotype with a few counts. The gene calls are TRBV7-2 and TRBJ1-2; weak D call: TRBD1 (6 bases). The CDR3 consists of 15 residues. Germline loops: CDR1 SGHTA, CDR2 FQGNSA. The V end was cut by 3 bases, the J end by 8 bases, with 19 bases between. CDR3 nucleotides: TGTGCCAGCAGCTTGGGGCTTACAGGGATGAGAGGCTACACCTTC. Translation: CASSLGLTGMRGYTF.

The table lists this clonotype with a few counts. This chain joins TRBV7-8 and TRBJ2-3; 7 bases fit TRBD1. Looked up from germline, CDR1 is SGHVS and CDR2 is FQNEAQ. Losses at the gene ends were 2 bases for V and 4 bases for J; bases not matched to a gene: 6. CDR3 size: 15 residues. The CDR3 region has the DNA TGTGCCAGCAGCTTAAATAGGGGGCAGGCAGATACGCAGTATTTT. Its protein is CASSLNRGQADTQYF.

V gene TRBV4-2 combines with J gene TRBJ2-7; no firm D call. Germline loops: CDR1 LGHNA, CDR2 YNFKEQ. V was shortened by 5 bases and J by 0 bases, with 17 bases between the two germline ends. The CDR3 sequence is 16 residues long. Here the CDR3 DNA reads TGTGCCAGCAGCGGAGAGTTAACCAGCAGCTCCTACGAGCAGTACTTC. Encoded protein: CASSGELTSSSYEQYF.

In its sample, this clonotype was seen many times. The rearrangement uses TRBV7-9 and TRBJ1-1; TRBD1 agrees at 10 bases. J was trimmed by 5 bases and V by 5 bases; bases with no gene match: 2. The V gene's germline CDR1 is SEHNR and CDR2 FQNEAQ (reference sequence). CDR3 size: 13 residues. CDR3 in DNA: TGTGCCAGCAGCGGGACAGGGGTGACTGAAGCTTTCTTT. Its protein product is CASSGTGVTEAFF.

This clonotype has at least ten counts. The chain joins TRBV30 to TRBJ2-6; 10 nucleotides match TRBD1. Germline trimming cut 0 bases from V and 2 bases from J; bases unmatched to any gene: 10. Germline CDR1 GTSNPN, CDR2 SVGIG (reference sequence). This CDR3 is built from 19 residues. CDR3 in amino acids: CAWSVKWGQGQTGANVLTF. The CDR3 DNA follows: TGTGCCTGGAGTGTAAAGTGGGGACAGGGGCAAACTGGGGCCAACGTCCTGACTTTC.